What follows are 16 T cell receptor beta chains derived from one specimen sequenced in a study of blood T cell repertoires in COVID-19. Profiled with immunoSEQ multiplex PCR; TCRdb holds only in-frame clones, not every one. The sample carries about 140,000 clones, almost 80% recorded once. The specimen was PBMCs or T cells enriched from blood (not recorded which). The receptor set was obtained from a woman aged 45-65 years who had recovered from COVID-19.

The V call is TRBV30, the J call TRBJ1-6; D gene unclear. This CDR3 is 11 amino acids long. Germline V gene data show CDR1 as GTSNPN and CDR2 as SVGIG (reference sequence). Trimming left V 0 bases short and J 10 bases short, with 4 bases between. The CDR3 spells CAWSVSSPLHF. CDR3 nucleotide sequence: TGTGCCTGGAGTGTAAGCTCACCCCTCCACTTT.

The CDR3 sequence is CASSLRGTEAFF. The CDR3 coding sequence is TGCGCCAGCAGCTTAAGGGGCACTGAAGCTTTCTTT. V usage is TRBV5-1 and J usage is TRBJ1-1, with D perhaps matching TRBD1 (5 bases). This CDR3 is 12 amino acids long. V lost 2 bases and J lost 4, with 6 bases in between. CDR1 SGHRS and CDR2 YFSETQ come from the germline V gene.

V and J are TRBV7-9 and TRBJ1-1; 7 bases map to TRBD1. Unmatched junction bases numbered 10, after V lost 5 bases and J lost 1 base. Per the germline V gene, CDR1 is SEHNR and CDR2 is FQNEAQ (reference sequence). The CDR3 totals 16 residues. The CDR3 DNA reads TGTGCCAGCAGCCCTAACAGGGGACCGACGAACACTGAAGCTTTCTTT. This encodes CASSPNRGPTNTEAFF.

The gene calls are TRBV5-1 and TRBJ1-3; 9 positions agree with TRBD1. Germline lookup yields CDR1 SGHRS and CDR2 YFSETQ. The CDR3 contains 15 residues. The V gene end was trimmed by 4 bases and the J gene end by 9 bases; junction bases not matched to a gene: 11. DNA of the CDR3: TGCGCCAGCAGCACAGGGGGCGTTAGGCGTAGCACCATATATTTT. Translation: CASSTGGVRRSTIYF.

The sample holds one count of this clone. V usage is TRBV7-2 and J usage is TRBJ1-2; D possibly corresponds to TRBD1 (5 bases). The CDR3 length is 13 residues. The ends were cut back, 1 base at V and 6 bases at J, with 9 bases in the middle. CDR1 SGHTA and CDR2 FQGNSA come from the germline V gene. The CDR3 DNA reads TGTGCCAGCAGCTTAGAAGCAGGGCATGGCTACACCTTC. Translation: CASSLEAGHGYTF.

The chain joins TRBV3-1 (or the pseudogene TRBV3-2) to TRBJ1-1, with TRBD1 identical over 10 bases. This CDR3 is built from 22 residues. V shed 0 bases and J 3 bases; nucleotides not matched to a gene: 22. Per germline, CDR1 LGHDT and CDR2 YNNKEL (reference sequence). The CDR3 sequence: CASSQDWFRWTGGDVQDTEAFF. The CDR3 DNA follows: TGTGCCAGCAGCCAAGATTGGTTTCGTTGGACAGGGGGTGATGTTCAGGACACTGAAGCTTTCTTT.

The J gene is TRBJ2-6, the V gene TRBV3-1 (or the pseudogene TRBV3-2), with TRBD2 identical over 7 bases. The CDR3 spans 19 residues. Trimming took 0 bases from V and 0 from J; bases not matched to a gene: 8. From germline, CDR1 is LGHDT and CDR2 YNNKEL (reference sequence). The CDR3 region has the DNA TGTGCCAGCAGCCAAGATAGGATAGCGGGCGTCTCTGGGGCCAACGTCCTGACTTTC. Translation gives CASSQDRIAGVSGANVLTF.

This clone has more than one count but fewer than ten. The rearrangement uses TRBV11-2 and TRBJ1-3, with D possibly TRBD1 on 6 matching bases. V was shortened by 4 bases and J by 0 bases, with 13 bases between the two germline ends. Germline values: CDR1 SGHAT, CDR2 FQNNGV. The CDR3 is made up of 16 amino acids. Written as DNA, the CDR3 is TGTGCCAGCAGCTCAGGGGATCCCGGCTCTGGAAACACCATATATTTT. It codes for CASSSGDPGSGNTIYF. Looking up the rest from reference TRBV11-2 and TRBJ1-3 gives the full variable domain: EAGVAQSPRYKIIEKRQSVAFWCNPISGHATLYWYQQILGQGPKLLIQFQNNGVVDDSQLPKDRFSAERLKGVDSTLKIQPAKLEDSAVYLCASSSGDPGSGNTIYFGEGSWLTVV.

The V call is TRBV21-1, the J call TRBJ1-1. TRBV21-1 is noted as a pseudogene. The CDR3 sequence is 15 residues long. CDR3 in amino acids: CASPPDGGGNTEAFF. DNA for the CDR3: TGTGCCAGCCCCCCCGATGGGGGGGGGAACACTGAAGCTTTCTTT.

The chain carries TRBV9 and TRBJ2-1, with TRBD2 identical over 9 bases. Germline CDR1 is SGDLS and CDR2 is YYNGEE. The V gene end was trimmed by 2 bases and the J gene end by 8 bases; junction bases not matched to a gene: 8. This CDR3 contains 15 residues. CDR3 in DNA: TGTGCCAGCAGCGTCGGGACTAGCCTACACCATGAGCAGTTCTTC. Translating gives CASSVGTSLHHEQFF.

This chain uses TRBV13 with TRBJ2-1, with TRBD2 identical over 9 bases. CDR1 is PRHDT and CDR2 is FYEKMQ in the germline V gene (reference sequence). J was trimmed by 0 bases and V by 5 bases; bases with no gene match: 8. This CDR3 comprises 17 residues. CDR3 protein: CASSPVSGGPSYNEQFF. The DNA of the CDR3 is TGTGCCAGCAGCCCCGTTAGCGGGGGACCCTCCTACAATGAGCAGTTCTTC. The full variable domain, in which reference TRBV13 and TRBJ2-1 provide the parts outside the CDR3, is AAGVIQSPRHLIKEKRETATLKCYPIPRHDTVYWYQQGPGQDPQFLISFYEKMQSDKGSIPDRFSAQQFSDYHSELNMSSLELGDSALYFCASSPVSGGPSYNEQFFGPGTRLTVL.

The chain joins TRBV11-2 to TRBJ2-1; no reliable D call. The CDR3 sequence is 13 residues long. V was shortened by 0 bases and J by 6 bases, with 6 bases between the two germline ends. CDR1 is SGHAT, CDR2 FQNNGV, per germline. For the CDR3, the DNA is TGTGCCAGCAGCTTAGATCTAGGCAATGAGCAGTTCTTC. Protein product: CASSLDLGNEQFF.

The genes are TRBV19 and TRBJ1-5; the D is unclear. With 1 base removed from V and 6 bases from J, the gap between germline ends came to 16 bases. Germline CDR1 LNHDA, CDR2 SQIVND (reference sequence). The CDR3 covers 16 residues. The CDR3 here is CASSIARPPSPQPQHF. The CDR3, as DNA: TGTGCCAGTAGTATAGCCAGGCCTCCCAGTCCTCAGCCCCAGCATTTT.

This rearrangement joins TRBV5-1 to TRBJ2-2; no reliable D call. The length of the CDR3 is 13 residues. CDR1 is SGHRS, CDR2 YFSETQ, per germline. The V end lost 3 bases, the J end lost 4 bases, and 7 bases lay between the germline ends. The DNA of the CDR3 is TGCGCCAGCAGCTGGTCGGGCACCGGGGAGCTGTTTTTT. It yields the protein CASSWSGTGELFF.

This clone was recorded a few times. V and J are TRBV6-1 and TRBJ2-1, with 9 nucleotides matching TRBD2. The CDR3 covers 19 residues. Germline trimming cut 1 base from V and 0 bases from J; bases unmatched to any gene: 10. Germline V lookup: CDR1 MNHNS, CDR2 SASEGT. The CDR3 nucleotides read TGTGCCAGCAGTGAAGTCCTAGCGGGGCCAAAGAGCTCCTACAATGAGCAGTTCTTC. This sequence encodes CASSEVLAGPKSSYNEQFF.

This clone occurred a few times. The chain carries TRBV18 and TRBJ2-1; 7 nucleotides line up with TRBD1. This CDR3 spans 16 amino acids. V lost 4 bases to trimming and J lost 3 bases; unmatched junction nucleotides: 9. Germline-derived CDR1 and CDR2 are KGHSH and LQKENI. CDR3 in DNA: TGTGCCAGCTCACTTGCGGACAGGATTCACTACAATGAGCAGTTCTTC. Amino acid sequence: CASSLADRIHYNEQFF.